This T cell receptor beta chain comes out of a study of blood T cell repertoires in COVID-19 (dated by TCRdb to 2019 to 2021). With respect to the entire study: The collaborator samples originated in the United States, Italy and Spain and spanned the acute and convalescent phases of COVID-19. The prospective study material was composed of cDNA or gDNA derived from T cells, B-cell-depleted T cells, or PBMCs. Deeply sampled blood TCRbeta repertoires from subjects exposed to, actively infected with, or recovered from COVID-19 were included in the dataset. The repertoires were released in a freely available public database meant as a resource for research on the immune response to SARS-CoV-2. The samples were drawn from the first 160 participants of the ongoing ImmuneRACE study and from 1,254 subjects provided by 6 global collaborators. Nearly every sample came with metadata listing a de-identified subject ID, COVID-19 status, age in years and sex. HLA class I and class II types, where available, came from metadata supplied by the sample provider rather than from assay-based typing. Overall study results and their limits: The quantity of clinical and demographic metadata differed by source and by participant and was supplied without curation.

At one collaborating source in Seattle, patients were enrolled during active infection and were followed longitudinally through the course of disease. Whole blood was collected in K2EDTA tubes by collaborating institutions according to the institutions' own protocols. For TCRbeta analysis, collaborators shipped samples as frozen whole blood, isolated PBMCs, or DNA extracted from either of those sample types. A single count supports this clone. The specificity of this receptor is unknown. No clone much larger than this one lies a single base away; base qualities are absent. TCRbeta CDR3 regions were amplified from genomic DNA using the immunoSEQ Assay, a bias-controlled multiplex PCR. Regarding the original processing steps: The number of nucleated cells in each sample was estimated by amplification of reference gene primers within the assay. To quantify the absolute abundance of each unique TCRbeta CDR3 rearrangement, sequence reads were collapsed and filtered. For each sample, productive Simpson clonality was calculated by taking the square root of Simpson's diversity index across productive rearrangements. TCRdb retrieved this table from immuneACCESS and kept in-frame rearrangements only. Not all clones are present; in checked studies, unresolved V genes account for under half, and no reason is known for the remainder. The DNA was the basis for D and trimming; V, J and clone size are from that table. The sample profile shows about 58,000 clones; roughly four fifths of them were found once. The ten largest clones capture under 40% of the sample.

The germline V gene specifies SGDLS as CDR1 and YYNGEE as CDR2. V gives up 0 bases and J gives up 0 bases, and the segment between their germline ends measures 12 bases. Taken from cysteine to phenylalanine, the CDR3 has 16 residues. Kept here is only the CDR3 DNA, which spans 48 bases and is read in frame from base 1. This receptor was obtained from a man aged 55 to 70 with COVID-19, enrolled during active disease. Material: peripheral blood. The sequence links TRBV9 to TRBJ1-1, with the D gene not clear enough to name. The CDR3 loop reads CASSVVGRNLNTEAFF. The DNA reads as follows: TGTGCCAGCAGCGTAGTCGGCAGGAACTTGAACACTGAAGCTTTCTTT.